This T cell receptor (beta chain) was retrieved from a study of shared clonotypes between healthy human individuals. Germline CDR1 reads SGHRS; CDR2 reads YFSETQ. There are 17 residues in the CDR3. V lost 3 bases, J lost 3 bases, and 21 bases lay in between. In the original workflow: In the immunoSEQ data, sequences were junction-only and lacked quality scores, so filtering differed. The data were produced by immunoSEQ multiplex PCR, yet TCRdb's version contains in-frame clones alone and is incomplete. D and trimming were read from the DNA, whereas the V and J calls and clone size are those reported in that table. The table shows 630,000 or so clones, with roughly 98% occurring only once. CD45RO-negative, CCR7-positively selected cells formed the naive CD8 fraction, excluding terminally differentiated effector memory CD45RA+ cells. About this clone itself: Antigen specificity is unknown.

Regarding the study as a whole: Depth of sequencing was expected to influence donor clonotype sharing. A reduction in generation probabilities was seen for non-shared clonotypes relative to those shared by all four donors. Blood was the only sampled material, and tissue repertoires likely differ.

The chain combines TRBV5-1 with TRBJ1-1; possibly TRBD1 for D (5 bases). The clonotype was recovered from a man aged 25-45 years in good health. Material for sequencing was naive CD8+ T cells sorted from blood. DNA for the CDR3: TGCGCCAGCAGCTCAGGACACCACTCGGCGGACGACACTGAAGCTTTCTTT. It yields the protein CASSSGHHSADDTEAFF.